This TCR beta chain was observed in a study of early T cells in non-severe SARS-CoV-2 infection. The wider study: Whole-blood bulk RNA, unsorted, was sequenced, and chains were unpaired.

Trimming shortened V by 4 bases and J by 5 bases, and 4 bases separated the two germline ends. CDR3 length: 11 amino acids. CDR1 and CDR2 (germline): SGHDN, FVKESK. This clonotype showed up many times. Its antigen is not identified. Study findings and constraints: Using VDJdb, the matching emphasized anti-spike CD8 responses while missing private and CD4 specificities.

Unique molecular identifiers were affixed to single, distinct cDNA molecules. TCRdb called the 5' RACE reads again in MiXCR, with one record for every CDR3 protein. The sample has 20,000 to 30,000 distinct CDR3 sequences; more than 4% are singletons. The source is an adult who was a healthcare worker with PCR-confirmed SARS-CoV-2 infection or an uninfected control (not recorded which). This chain links TRBV14 with TRBJ2-3; no definite D call. What was sequenced was whole blood. The CDR3 loop is CASSRIDTQYF. CDR3 coding DNA: TGTGCCAGCAGCCGTATAGATACGCAGTATTTT.